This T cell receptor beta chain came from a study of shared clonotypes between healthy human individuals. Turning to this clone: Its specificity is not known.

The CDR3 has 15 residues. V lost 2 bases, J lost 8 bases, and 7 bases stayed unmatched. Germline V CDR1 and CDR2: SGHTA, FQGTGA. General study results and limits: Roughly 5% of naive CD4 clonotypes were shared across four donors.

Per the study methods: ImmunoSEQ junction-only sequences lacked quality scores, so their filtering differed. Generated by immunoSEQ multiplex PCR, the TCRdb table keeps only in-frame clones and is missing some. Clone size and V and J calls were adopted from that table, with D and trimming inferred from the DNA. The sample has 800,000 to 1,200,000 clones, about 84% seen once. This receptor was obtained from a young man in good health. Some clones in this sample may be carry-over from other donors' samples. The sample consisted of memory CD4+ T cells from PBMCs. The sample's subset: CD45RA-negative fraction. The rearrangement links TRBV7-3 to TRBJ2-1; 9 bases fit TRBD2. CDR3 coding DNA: TGTGCCAGCAGCTTAGACGGCGGGAGGGTCGATGAGCAGTTCTTC. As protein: CASSLDGGRVDEQFF.